Sequencing of this T cell receptor beta chain was carried out in a study of blood T cell repertoires in COVID-19. TCRdb's table, derived via immunoSEQ multiplex PCR, lists solely in-frame clones and lacks some. This table holds roughly 280,000 clones, 70% to 90% found once. The CDR3 contains 16 residues. Germline V gives CDR1 SGHNT, CDR2 YYREEE (reference sequence). V was pared by 5 bases and J by 7 bases, with 22 bases between. The specimen sequenced was peripheral blood. This receptor was taken from a woman aged 70 to 79 with acute or convalescent COVID-19. The chain uses TRBV5-4 and TRBJ2-1, with D perhaps TRBD1 (7 bases). Here the CDR3 DNA reads TGTGCCAGCAGAACGGAGGGGGCAAGGGCCCCTAATGAGCAGTTCTTC. Protein: CASRTEGARAPNEQFF.